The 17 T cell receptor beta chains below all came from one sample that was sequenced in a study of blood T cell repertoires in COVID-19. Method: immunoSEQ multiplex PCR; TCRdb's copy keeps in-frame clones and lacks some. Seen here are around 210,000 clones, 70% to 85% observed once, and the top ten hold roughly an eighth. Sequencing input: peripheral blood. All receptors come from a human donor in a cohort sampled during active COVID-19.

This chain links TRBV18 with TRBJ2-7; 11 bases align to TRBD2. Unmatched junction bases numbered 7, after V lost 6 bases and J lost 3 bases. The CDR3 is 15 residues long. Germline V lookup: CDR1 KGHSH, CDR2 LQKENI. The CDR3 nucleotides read TGTGCCAGCTCGTATACCGGGACTAGCGGCTACGAGCAGTACTTC. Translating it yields CASSYTGTSGYEQYF.

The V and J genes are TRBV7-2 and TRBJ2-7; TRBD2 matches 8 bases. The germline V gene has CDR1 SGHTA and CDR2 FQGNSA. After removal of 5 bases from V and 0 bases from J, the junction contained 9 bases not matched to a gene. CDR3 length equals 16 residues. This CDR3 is CASSRRGGESSYEQYF. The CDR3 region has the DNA TGTGCCAGCAGCCGTCGGGGGGGCGAGAGCTCCTACGAGCAGTACTTC.

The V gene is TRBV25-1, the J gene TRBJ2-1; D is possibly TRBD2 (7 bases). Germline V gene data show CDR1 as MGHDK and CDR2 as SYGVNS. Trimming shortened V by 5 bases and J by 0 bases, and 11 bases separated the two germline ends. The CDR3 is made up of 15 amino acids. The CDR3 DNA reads TGTGCCAGCAGTCCGAGGGGGGGCTCCTACAATGAGCAGTTCTTC. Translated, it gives CASSPRGGSYNEQFF.

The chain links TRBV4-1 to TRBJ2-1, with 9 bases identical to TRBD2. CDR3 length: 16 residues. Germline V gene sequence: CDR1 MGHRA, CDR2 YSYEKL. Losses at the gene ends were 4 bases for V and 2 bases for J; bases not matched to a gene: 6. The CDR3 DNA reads TGCGCCAGCAGCCCAAGGCTAGCGGGGACCTACAATGAGCAGTTCTTC. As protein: CASSPRLAGTYNEQFF.

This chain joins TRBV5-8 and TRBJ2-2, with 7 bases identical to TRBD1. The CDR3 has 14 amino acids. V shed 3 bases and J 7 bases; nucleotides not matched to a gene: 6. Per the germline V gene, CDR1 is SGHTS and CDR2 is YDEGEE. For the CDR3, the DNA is TGTGCCAGCAGCTACCCAGGGGGTGGCGGGGAGCTGTTTTTT. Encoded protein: CASSYPGGGGELFF.

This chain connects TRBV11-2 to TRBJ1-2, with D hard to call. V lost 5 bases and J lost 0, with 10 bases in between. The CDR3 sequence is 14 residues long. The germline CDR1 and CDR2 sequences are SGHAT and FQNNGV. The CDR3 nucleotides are TGTGCCAGCAGCCCTGCCGGGTCTAACTATGGCTACACCTTC. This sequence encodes CASSPAGSNYGYTF.

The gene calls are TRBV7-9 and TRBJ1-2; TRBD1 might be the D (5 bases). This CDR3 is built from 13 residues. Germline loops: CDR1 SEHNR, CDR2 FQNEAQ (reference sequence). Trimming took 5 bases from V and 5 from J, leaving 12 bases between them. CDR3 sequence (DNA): TGTGCCAGCAGCCCCGGGACTGATTATGGCTACACCTTC. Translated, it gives CASSPGTDYGYTF.

CDR3 loop: CASSLGRGDRGYEQYF. CDR3 DNA sequence: TGTGCCAGCAGCTTAGGTAGGGGGGACAGGGGCTACGAGCAGTACTTC. The chain employs TRBV7-6 and TRBJ2-7; the match to TRBD1 covers 10 bases. J lost 3 bases, V lost 1 base, and 6 bases had no gene match. Looked up from germline, CDR1 is SGHVS and CDR2 is FNYEAQ. CDR3 length: 16 amino acids.

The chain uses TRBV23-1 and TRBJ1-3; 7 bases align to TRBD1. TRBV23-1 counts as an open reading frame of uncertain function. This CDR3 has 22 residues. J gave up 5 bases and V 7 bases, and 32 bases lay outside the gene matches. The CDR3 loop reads CASTHPTYPKQGRGAIRNTIYF. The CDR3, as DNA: TGCGCCAGCACCCATCCCACGTACCCGAAACAGGGGCGCGGGGCAATAAGAAACACCATATATTTT.

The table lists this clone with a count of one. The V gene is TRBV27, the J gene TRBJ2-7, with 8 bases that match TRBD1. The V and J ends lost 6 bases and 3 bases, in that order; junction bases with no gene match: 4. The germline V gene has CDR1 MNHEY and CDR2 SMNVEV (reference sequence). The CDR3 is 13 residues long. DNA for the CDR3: TGTGCCAGCAGAGGACAGGGAAGCTACGAGCAGTACTTC. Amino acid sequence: CASRGQGSYEQYF.

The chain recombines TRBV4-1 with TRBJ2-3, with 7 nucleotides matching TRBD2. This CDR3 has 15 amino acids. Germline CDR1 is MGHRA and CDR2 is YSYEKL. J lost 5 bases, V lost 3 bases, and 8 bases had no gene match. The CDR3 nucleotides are TGCGCCAGCAGCCAGACTAGCCTCCGGGGAGATACGCAGTATTTT. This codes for CASSQTSLRGDTQYF.

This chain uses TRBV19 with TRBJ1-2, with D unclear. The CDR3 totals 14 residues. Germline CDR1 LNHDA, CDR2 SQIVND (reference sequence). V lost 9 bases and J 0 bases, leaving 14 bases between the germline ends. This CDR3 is CASTGVTSNYGYTF. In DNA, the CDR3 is TGTGCCAGCACGGGAGTTACTTCTAACTATGGCTACACCTTC. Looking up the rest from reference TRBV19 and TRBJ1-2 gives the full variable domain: DGGITQSPKYLFRKEGQNVTLSCEQNLNHDAMYWYRQDPGQGLRLIYYSQIVNDFQKGDIAEGYSVSREKKESFPLTVTSAQKNPTAFYLCASTGVTSNYGYTFGSGTRLTVV.

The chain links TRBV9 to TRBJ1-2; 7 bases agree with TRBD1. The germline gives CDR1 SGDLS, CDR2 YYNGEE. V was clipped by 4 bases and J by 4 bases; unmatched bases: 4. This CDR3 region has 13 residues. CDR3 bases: TGTGCCAGCAGCTTCGGGACAGCCTATGGCTACACCTTC. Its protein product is CASSFGTAYGYTF.

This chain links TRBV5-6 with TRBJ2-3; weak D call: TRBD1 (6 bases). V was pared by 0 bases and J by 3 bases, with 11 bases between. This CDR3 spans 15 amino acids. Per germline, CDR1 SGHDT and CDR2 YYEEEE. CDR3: CASSLDRAHTDTQYF. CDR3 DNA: TGTGCCAGCAGCTTGGACAGGGCCCATACAGATACGCAGTATTTT.

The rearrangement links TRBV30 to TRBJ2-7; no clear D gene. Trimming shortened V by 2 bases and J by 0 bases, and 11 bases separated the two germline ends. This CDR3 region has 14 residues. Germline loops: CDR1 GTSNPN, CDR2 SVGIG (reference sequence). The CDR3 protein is CAWSRLVVSYEQYF. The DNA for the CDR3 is TGTGCCTGGAGTCGGCTAGTGGTCTCCTACGAGCAGTACTTC.

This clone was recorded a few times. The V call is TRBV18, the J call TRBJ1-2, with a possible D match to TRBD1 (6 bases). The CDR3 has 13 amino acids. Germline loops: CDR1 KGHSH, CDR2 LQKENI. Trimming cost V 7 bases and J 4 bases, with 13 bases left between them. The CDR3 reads CASLEQGIYGYTF. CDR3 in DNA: TGTGCCAGCTTAGAACAGGGAATCTATGGCTACACCTTC. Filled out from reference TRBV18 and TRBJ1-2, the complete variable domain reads NAGVMQNPRHLVRRRGQEARLRCSPMKGHSHVYWYRQLPEEGLKFMVYLQKENIIDESGMPKERFSAEFPKEGPSILRIQQVVRGDSAAYFCASLEQGIYGYTFGSGTRLTVV.

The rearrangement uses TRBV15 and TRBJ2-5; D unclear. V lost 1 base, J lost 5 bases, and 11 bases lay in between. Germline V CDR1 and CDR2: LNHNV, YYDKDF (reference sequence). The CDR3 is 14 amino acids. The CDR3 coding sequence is TGTGCCACCAGCAGAGTTGCAGGAAGGGAGACCCAGTACTTC. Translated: CATSRVAGRETQYF.